This paragraph covers one T cell receptor beta chain sequence. V was shortened by 2 bases and J by 5 bases, with 22 bases between the two germline ends. The CDR3 has 17 residues. Method: immunoSEQ multiplex PCR; TCRdb's copy keeps in-frame clones and lacks some. The sample includes approximately 480,000 clones, 75% to 90% of them seen just once. This entry is derived from a study of blood T cell repertoires in COVID-19. The rearrangement uses TRBV5-3 and TRBJ2-5, with a weak D call TRBD2 (5 bases). Being an ORF, TRBV5-3 has a function that is uncertain. The source is a woman between 18 and 30 years old who had recovered from COVID-19. The source material was PBMCs or T cells enriched from blood (not recorded which). CDR3 in amino acids: CARSFLTDKLGGETQYF. For the CDR3, the DNA is TGTGCCAGAAGCTTTCTAACGGATAAGCTTGGAGGCGAGACCCAGTACTTC.